This T cell receptor beta chain is from a study of human T cells and chemical hapten exposure. From the RACE reads, TCRdb called clonotypes with MiXCR, one entry per CDR3 protein. The data contain roughly 380,000 distinct CDR3 sequences, more than 5% of them singletons. This clonotype was recorded many times. Indicated time point: patch test 2, 6 weeks after DPC sensitization. Noted treatment: therapeutic diphenylcyclopropenone sensitization with weekly scalp DPC. The TCR comes from a woman aged 18 to 35 with alopecia areata. Some clones in this sample may be carry-over from other donors' samples. The sample was whole blood, taken in connection with sensitization to the hapten diphenylcyclopropenone (DPC).

The CDR3 DNA follows: TGTGCCAGCTCAAGAATGGATCGGAGCGGGGGCACAGATACGCAGTATTTT. This translates into CASSRMDRSGGTDTQYF. The chain links TRBV18 to TRBJ2-3; 7 bases line up with TRBD2. Looked up from germline, CDR1 is KGHSH and CDR2 is LQKENI. This CDR3 comprises 17 residues. J was trimmed by 1 base and V by 5 bases; bases with no gene match: 12.